The clone carrying this T cell receptor beta chain was found once. The antigen is unknown. Naive CD45RA+ and memory CD45RA-negative subsets were split from CD4+ cells. The data stem from a study of shared clonotypes between healthy human individuals. About the study: With ages of 18 to 49, the donors were a couple of women and a few men.

Generated by immunoSEQ multiplex PCR, the TCRdb table keeps only in-frame clones and is missing some. In the table there are around 1.6 million clones, 98% of which are singletons. Study outcomes and limitations: Generally, naive subsets came out with larger estimated richness than memory subsets.

Sample: naive CD4+ T cells sorted from blood. As for subset: CD45RA+ positively selected. The origin of this receptor is a man aged 30 to 45 in good health.

CDR3 residues: CASTGHSFSEQYF. The CDR3 DNA reads TGTGCCAGCACGGGACACAGCTTCAGCGAGCAGTACTTC. The chain is built from TRBV28 and TRBJ2-7; tentatively, D is TRBD1 (6 bases). Trimming removed 7 bases from V and 6 bases from J, with 16 bases in between. Germline V gene sequence: CDR1 MDHEN, CDR2 SYDVKM. The CDR3 totals 13 residues.